The 6 T cell receptor beta chains listed next were all sequenced from one sample in a study of blood T cell repertoires in COVID-19. Repertoires were generated with immunoSEQ multiplex PCR, while TCRdb's copy carries only in-frame clones and drops some. The repertoire holds roughly 430,000 clones, with over 75% as singletons. The sequenced sample consisted of PBMCs or T cells enriched from blood (not recorded which). The receptor source for this set is a middle-aged woman with acute COVID-19.

The gene calls are TRBV27 and TRBJ2-7; TRBD1 agrees at 12 bases. The CDR3 covers 14 residues. The germline V gene has CDR1 MNHEY and CDR2 SMNVEV (reference sequence). V dropped 2 bases and J dropped 5; count of bases not matched to a gene: 1. The CDR3: CASSLGTGGDEQYF. CDR3 sequence (DNA): TGTGCCAGCAGTTTAGGGACAGGGGGCGACGAGCAGTACTTC.

J is TRBJ2-7 and V is TRBV19, with 8 bases that match TRBD1. Germline CDR1 LNHDA, CDR2 SQIVND (reference sequence). J gave up 4 bases and V 4 bases, and 3 bases lay outside the gene matches. The CDR3 spans 13 residues. CDR3 sequence (DNA): TGTGCCAGTAGTACGCAGGGGGCTTACGAGCAGTACTTC. Protein sequence: CASSTQGAYEQYF. Full variable domain (rest looked up from reference TRBV19 and TRBJ2-7): DGGITQSPKYLFRKEGQNVTLSCEQNLNHDAMYWYRQDPGQGLRLIYYSQIVNDFQKGDIAEGYSVSREKKESFPLTVTSAQKNPTAFYLCASSTQGAYEQYFGPGTRLTVT.

This clone appeared a few times. This chain uses TRBV11-2 with TRBJ2-1; 7 bases align to TRBD2. The CDR3 is made up of 17 amino acids. Trimming cost V 5 bases and J 2 bases; bases outside gene matches: 12. The germline CDR1 and CDR2 sequences are SGHAT and FQNNGV. CDR3 sequence reads: CASSLAFSGGAYNEQFF. The CDR3 region has the DNA TGTGCCAGCAGCCTAGCCTTTAGTGGGGGGGCCTACAATGAGCAGTTCTTC.

The rearrangement joins TRBV2 to TRBJ2-1, with 9 positions matching TRBD1. Germline V gene lookup returns CDR1 SNHLY and CDR2 FYNNEI. The V gene end was trimmed by 4 bases and the J gene end by 8 bases; junction bases not matched to a gene: 6. The CDR3 spans 14 residues. DNA of the CDR3: TGTGCCAGCAGTGGCCCAACAGGGGGCCATGAGCAGTTCTTC. Protein sequence: CASSGPTGGHEQFF.

J is TRBJ1-6 and V is TRBV27; unclear D gene. The CDR3 is 12 amino acids. Germline CDR1 reads MNHEY; CDR2 reads SMNVEV (reference sequence). The germline V and J ends were trimmed by 5 bases and 6 bases, with 5 bases remaining between them. The CDR3 sequence is CASSTINSPLHF. The DNA for the CDR3 is TGTGCCAGCAGTACTATTAATTCACCCCTCCACTTT.

The gene calls are TRBV6-5 and TRBJ1-5, with 9 bases aligning to TRBD1. CDR1 and CDR2 (germline): MNHEY, SVGAGI. The CDR3 has 15 residues. Losses at the gene ends were 6 bases for V and 3 bases for J; bases not matched to a gene: 6. The CDR3 sequence is CASRGGQGSNQPQHF. The DNA of the CDR3 is TGTGCCAGCAGGGGGGGACAGGGCTCCAATCAGCCCCAGCATTTT.